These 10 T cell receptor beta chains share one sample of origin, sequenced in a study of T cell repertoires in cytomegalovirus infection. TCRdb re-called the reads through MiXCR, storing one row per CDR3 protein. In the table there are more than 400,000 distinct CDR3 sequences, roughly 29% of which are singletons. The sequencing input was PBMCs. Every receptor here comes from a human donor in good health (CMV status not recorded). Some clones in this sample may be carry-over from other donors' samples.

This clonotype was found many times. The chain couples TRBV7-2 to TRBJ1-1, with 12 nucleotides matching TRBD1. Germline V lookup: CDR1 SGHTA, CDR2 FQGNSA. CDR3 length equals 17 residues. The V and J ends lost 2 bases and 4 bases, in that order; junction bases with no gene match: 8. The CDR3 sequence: CASSLLGTGGFATEAFF. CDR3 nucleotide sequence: TGTGCCAGCAGCTTATTGGGGACAGGGGGCTTTGCCACTGAAGCTTTCTTT.

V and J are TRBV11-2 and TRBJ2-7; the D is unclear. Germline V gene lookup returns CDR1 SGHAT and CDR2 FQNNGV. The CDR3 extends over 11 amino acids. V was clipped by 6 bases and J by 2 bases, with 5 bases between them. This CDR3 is CASSDTYEQYF. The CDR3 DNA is TGTGCCAGCAGTGATACCTACGAGCAGTACTTC.

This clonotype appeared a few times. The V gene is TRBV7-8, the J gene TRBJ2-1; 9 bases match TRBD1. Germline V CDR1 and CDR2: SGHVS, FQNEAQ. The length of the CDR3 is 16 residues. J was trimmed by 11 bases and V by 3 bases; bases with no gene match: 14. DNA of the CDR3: TGTGCCAGCAGCTTGACAGGGACAGGGAAAATAGGGAAGCAGTTCTTC. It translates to CASSLTGTGKIGKQFF.

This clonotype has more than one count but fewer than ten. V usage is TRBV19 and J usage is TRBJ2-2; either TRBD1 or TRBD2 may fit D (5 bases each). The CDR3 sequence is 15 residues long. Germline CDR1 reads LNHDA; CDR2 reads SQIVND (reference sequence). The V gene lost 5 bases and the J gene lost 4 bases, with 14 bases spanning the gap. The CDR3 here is CASSVRGHGTGELFF. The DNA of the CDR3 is TGTGCCAGTAGTGTGAGGGGTCACGGCACCGGGGAGCTGTTTTTT. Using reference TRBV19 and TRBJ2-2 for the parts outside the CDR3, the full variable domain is DGGITQSPKYLFRKEGQNVTLSCEQNLNHDAMYWYRQDPGQGLRLIYYSQIVNDFQKGDIAEGYSVSREKKESFPLTVTSAQKNPTAFYLCASSVRGHGTGELFFGEGSRLTVL.

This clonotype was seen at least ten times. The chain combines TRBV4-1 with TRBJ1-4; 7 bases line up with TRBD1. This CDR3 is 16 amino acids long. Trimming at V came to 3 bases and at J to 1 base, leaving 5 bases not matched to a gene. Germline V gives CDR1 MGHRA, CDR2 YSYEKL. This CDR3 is CASSQFWTGTNEKLFF. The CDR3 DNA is TGCGCCAGCAGCCAGTTTTGGACAGGAACTAATGAAAAACTGTTTTTT.

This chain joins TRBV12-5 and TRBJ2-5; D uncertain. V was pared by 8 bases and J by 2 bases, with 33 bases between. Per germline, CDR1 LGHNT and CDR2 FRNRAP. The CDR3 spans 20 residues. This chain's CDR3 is CASCLLPLQATSRAQETQYF. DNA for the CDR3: TGTGCTAGTTGTCTACTCCCCCTCCAAGCCACTTCGCGTGCGCAAGAGACCCAGTACTTC.

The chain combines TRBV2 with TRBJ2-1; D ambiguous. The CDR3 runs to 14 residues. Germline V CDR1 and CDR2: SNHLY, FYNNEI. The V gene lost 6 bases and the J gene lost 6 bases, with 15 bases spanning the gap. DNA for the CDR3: TGTGCCAGCAGGTGGAGCGTCCCAGGCAATGAGCAGTTCTTC. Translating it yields CASRWSVPGNEQFF.

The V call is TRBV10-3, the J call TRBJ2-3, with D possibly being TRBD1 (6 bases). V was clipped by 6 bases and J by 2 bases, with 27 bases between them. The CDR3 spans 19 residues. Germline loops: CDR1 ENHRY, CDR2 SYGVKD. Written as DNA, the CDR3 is TGTGCCATCAGAGCGGCTTGGGGGCGCACGGCGGAGAACACAGATACGCAGTATTTT. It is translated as CAIRAAWGRTAENTDTQYF.

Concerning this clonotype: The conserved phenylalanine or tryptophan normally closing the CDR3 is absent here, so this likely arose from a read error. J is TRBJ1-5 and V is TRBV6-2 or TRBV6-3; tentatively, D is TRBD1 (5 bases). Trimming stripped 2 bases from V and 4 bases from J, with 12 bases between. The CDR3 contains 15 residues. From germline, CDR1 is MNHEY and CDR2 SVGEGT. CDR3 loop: CASSYRLTENQPQHS. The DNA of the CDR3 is TGTGCCAGCAGTTACCGTCTGACAGAGAATCAGCCCCAGCATTCT.

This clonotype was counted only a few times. The CDR3 coding sequence is TGTGCCAGCAGTTGGGGGACCAATGAGCAGTTCTTC. It encodes CASSWGTNEQFF. The rearrangement uses TRBV28 and TRBJ2-1; D may correspond to TRBD1 or TRBD2 (5 bases each). The CDR3 spans 12 residues. The V end lost 4 bases, the J end lost 6 bases, and 7 bases lay between the germline ends. Germline V gene data show CDR1 as MDHEN and CDR2 as SYDVKM.